A selection of T cell receptor beta chains follows, all from one sample in a study of shared clonotypes between healthy human individuals. Clones were read by immunoSEQ multiplex PCR, and TCRdb kept only the in-frame ones, dropping some. The sample lists about 670,000 clones, approximately 79% occurring once. Sequenced: memory CD4+ T cells sorted from blood. The receptors originated from a woman aged 30 to 39 in good health. Each CDR3 is given with its conserved first and last residue. The order of the fields is J gene, V gene, D gene, clone size, CDR3 DNA, CDR3 protein. The D gene is left open where the match is weak. Clone size is shown for a subset of rows, as once, few, many or a class of expanded clone.

>TRBJ2-2|TRBV6-1|.|once
TGTGCCAGCAGTAGCGGAGGGAACACCGGGGAGCTGTTTTTT
CASSSGGNTGELFF
>TRBJ2-5|TRBV4-2|.|.
TGTGCCAGCAGCCAAGATCGGGGACCCCAAGAGACCCAGTACTTC
CASSQDRGPQETQYF
>TRBJ1-1|TRBV7-9|TRBD1|.
TGTGCCAGCAGCTTAGGACAGGGCCTCTATGAAGCTTTCTTT
CASSLGQGLYEAFF
>TRBJ1-1|TRBV6-6|TRBD1|.
TGTGCCAGCAGTAGACAGGGTCGGACTGAAGCTTTCTTT
CASSRQGRTEAFF
>TRBJ2-1|TRBV30|.|.
TGTGCCTGGGGCCGGGCTGCTGAGCAGTTCTTC
CAWGRAAEQFF
>TRBJ1-4|TRBV4-1|.|.
TGCGCCAGCAGCCAACTGGGGCTTTCTAATGAAAAACTGTTTTTT
CASSQLGLSNEKLFF
>TRBJ1-5|TRBV5-1|.|.
TGCGCCAGCAGCTTGGCCCCAGCCACAAATAGCAATCAGCCCCAGCATTTT
CASSLAPATNSNQPQHF
>TRBJ2-3|TRBV19|.|.
TGTGCCAGTACTACCGCGTCCCAGACTAGTGCAGATACGCAGTATTTT
CASTTASQTSADTQYF
>TRBJ2-7|TRBV29-1|.|.
TGCAGCGGAGGGTGGGGCGAGCAGTACTTC
CSGGWGEQYF
>TRBJ2-7|TRBV5-1|.|few
TGCGCCAGCGGTATTAGCCCCCGGGCCGTCTCCTACGAGCAGTACTTC
CASGISPRAVSYEQYF
>TRBJ2-3|TRBV27|.|.
TGTGCCAGCCAGTCGCGCGGGGTAACAGATACGCAGTATTTT
CASQSRGVTDTQYF
>TRBJ2-3|TRBV18|.|.
TGTGCCAGCTCACCGGGCGAGGGCACAGATACGCAGTATTTT
CASSPGEGTDTQYF
>TRBJ2-5|TRBV6-4|.|.
TGTGCCAGCAGGCGTGGACAAAAGGGTGAGACCCAGTACTTC
CASRRGQKGETQYF
>TRBJ2-5|TRBV5-4|.|many
TGTGCCAGCAGCCCTGGACTGGAAGGGGGAGTAGAGACCCAGTACTTC
CASSPGLEGGVETQYF
>TRBJ2-1|TRBV4-1|TRBD2|.
TGCGCCAGCAGCCAAGAAAGAAGAAGAGGAGCGGCGGGAGGATCCTACAATGAGCAGTTCTTC
CASSQERRRGAAGGSYNEQFF